This T cell receptor beta chain came from a study of T cells in Graves' hyperthyroidism and ophthalmopathy. On the study more broadly: Sampling of peripheral blood happened at initial diagnosis, prior to any treatment.

Fresh 10 ml peripheral blood yielded PBMCs. Turning to this clonotype: A read error may explain this, as a much larger clone is one base away.

Germline CDR1 and CDR2: SGHTA and FQGNSA. The V and J ends lost 8 bases and 1 base respectively, with 17 bases between them. This CDR3 region has 15 residues. Amplification of TCR beta CDR3 regions was performed using RNA transcripts as template. An initial round of RT-PCR targeting the TCR CDR3 relied on the HTBI primer set. TCRdb redid the calling of the multiplex PCR reads with MiXCR, one entry per CDR3 protein. The sample shows approximately 720,000 distinct CDR3 sequences, over 15% of them seen only once. This receptor was obtained from a woman aged 50 to 65 with Graves' hyperthyroidism that later progressed to Graves' ophthalmopathy. The chain carries TRBV7-2 and TRBJ1-2, with no clear D. The sequenced sample was blood. Here the CDR3 reads CASGPHLTLNYGYTF. CDR3 coding DNA: TGTGCCAGCGGCCCACATCTGACCCTTAACTATGGCTACACCTTC.